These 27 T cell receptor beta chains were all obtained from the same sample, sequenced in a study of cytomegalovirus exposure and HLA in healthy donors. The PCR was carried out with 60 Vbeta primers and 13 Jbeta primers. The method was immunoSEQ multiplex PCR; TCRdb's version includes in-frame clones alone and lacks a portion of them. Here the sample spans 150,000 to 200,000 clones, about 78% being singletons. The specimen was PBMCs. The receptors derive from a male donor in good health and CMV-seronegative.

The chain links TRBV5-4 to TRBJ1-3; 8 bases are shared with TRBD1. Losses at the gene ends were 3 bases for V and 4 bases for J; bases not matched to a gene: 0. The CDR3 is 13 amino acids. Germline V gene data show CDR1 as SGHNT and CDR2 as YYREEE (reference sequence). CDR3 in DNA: TGTGCCAGCAGCTGGGACAGGGGAAACACCATATATTTT. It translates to CASSWDRGNTIYF. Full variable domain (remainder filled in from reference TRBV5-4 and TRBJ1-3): ETGVTQSPTHLIKTRGQQVTLRCSSQSGHNTVSWYQQALGQGPQFIFQYYREEENGRGNFPPRFSGLQFPNYSSELNVNALELDDSALYLCASSWDRGNTIYFGEGSWLTVV.

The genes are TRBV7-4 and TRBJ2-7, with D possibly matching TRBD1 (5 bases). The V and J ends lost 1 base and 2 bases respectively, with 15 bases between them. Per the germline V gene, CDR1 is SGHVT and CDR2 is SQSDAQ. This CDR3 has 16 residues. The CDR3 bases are TGTGCCAGCAGCTTAGTGTTGACAGAAGATCCCTACGAGCAGTACTTC. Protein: CASSLVLTEDPYEQYF.

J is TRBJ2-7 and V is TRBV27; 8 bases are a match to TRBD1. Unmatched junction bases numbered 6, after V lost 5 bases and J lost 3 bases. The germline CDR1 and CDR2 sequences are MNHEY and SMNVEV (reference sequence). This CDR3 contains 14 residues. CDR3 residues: CASSPDRVGYEQYF. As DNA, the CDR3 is TGTGCCAGCAGTCCGGACAGGGTGGGCTACGAGCAGTACTTC.

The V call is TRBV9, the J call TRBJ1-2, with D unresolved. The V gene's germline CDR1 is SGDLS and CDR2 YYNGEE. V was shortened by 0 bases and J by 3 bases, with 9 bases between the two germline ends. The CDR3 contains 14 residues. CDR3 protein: CASSVDMRDYGYTF. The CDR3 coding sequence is TGTGCCAGCAGCGTAGATATGAGGGACTATGGCTACACCTTC.

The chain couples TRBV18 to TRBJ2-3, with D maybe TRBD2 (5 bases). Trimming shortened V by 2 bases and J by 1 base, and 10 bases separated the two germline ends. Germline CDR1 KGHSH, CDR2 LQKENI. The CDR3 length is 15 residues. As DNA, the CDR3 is TGTGCCAGCTCACCATATGGGAGCCGCACAGATACGCAGTATTTT. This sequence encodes CASSPYGSRTDTQYF.

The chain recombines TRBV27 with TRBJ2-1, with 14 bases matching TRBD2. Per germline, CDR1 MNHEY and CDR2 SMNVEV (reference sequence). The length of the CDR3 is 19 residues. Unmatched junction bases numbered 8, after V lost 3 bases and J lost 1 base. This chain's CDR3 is CASSFSGTSGGRSYNEQFF. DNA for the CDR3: TGTGCCAGCAGTTTCTCCGGGACTAGCGGGGGTCGGTCCTACAATGAGCAGTTCTTC.

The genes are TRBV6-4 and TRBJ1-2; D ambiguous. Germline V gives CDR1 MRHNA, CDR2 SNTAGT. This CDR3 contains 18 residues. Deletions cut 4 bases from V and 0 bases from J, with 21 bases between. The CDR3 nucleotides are TGTGCCAGCAGTGTCGGAGGTGGGGAATCCTTAGCTAACTATGGCTACACCTTC. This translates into CASSVGGGESLANYGYTF.

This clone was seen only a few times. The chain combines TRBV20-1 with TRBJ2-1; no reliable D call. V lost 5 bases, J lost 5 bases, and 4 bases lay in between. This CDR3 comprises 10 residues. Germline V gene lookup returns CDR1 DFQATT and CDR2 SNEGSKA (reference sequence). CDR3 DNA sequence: TGCAGTGCTCTCGACAATGAGCAGTTCTTC. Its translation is CSALDNEQFF.

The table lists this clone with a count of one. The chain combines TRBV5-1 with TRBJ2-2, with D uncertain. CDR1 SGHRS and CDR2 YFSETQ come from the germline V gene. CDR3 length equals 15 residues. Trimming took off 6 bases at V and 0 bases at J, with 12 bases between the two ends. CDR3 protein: CASTFRSPNTGELFF. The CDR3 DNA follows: TGCGCCAGCACATTTCGAAGCCCGAACACCGGGGAGCTGTTTTTT.

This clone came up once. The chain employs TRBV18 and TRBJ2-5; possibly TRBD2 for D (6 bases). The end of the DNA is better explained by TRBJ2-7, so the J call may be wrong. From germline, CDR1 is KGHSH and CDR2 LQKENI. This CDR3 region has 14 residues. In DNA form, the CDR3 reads TGTGCCAGCTCACTACCCGGGAGAGCCTACGAGCAGTACTTC. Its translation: CASSLPGRAYEQYF.

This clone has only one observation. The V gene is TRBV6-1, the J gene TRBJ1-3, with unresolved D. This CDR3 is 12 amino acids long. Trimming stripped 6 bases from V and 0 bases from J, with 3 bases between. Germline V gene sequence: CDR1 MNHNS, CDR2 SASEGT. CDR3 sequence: CASSLSGNTIYF. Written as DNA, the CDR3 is TGTGCCAGCAGCCTCTCTGGAAACACCATATATTTT.

The CDR3, as DNA: TGTGCCAGCAGCTTAAGCCGAAGCGGTGGGACCCAGTACTTC. As protein: CASSLSRSGGTQYF. This chain connects TRBV5-4 to TRBJ2-5; tentatively, D is TRBD2 (5 bases). V gave up 2 bases and J gave up 7 bases, with 15 bases separating them. Germline V gene lookup returns CDR1 SGHNT and CDR2 YYREEE (reference sequence). The length of the CDR3 is 14 residues.

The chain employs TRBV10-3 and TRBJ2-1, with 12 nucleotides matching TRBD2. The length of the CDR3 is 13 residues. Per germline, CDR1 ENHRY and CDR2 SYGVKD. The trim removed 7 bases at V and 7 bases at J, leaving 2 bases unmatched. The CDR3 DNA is TGTGCCATCACCCTAGCGGGAGGGAATGAGCAGTTCTTC. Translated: CAITLAGGNEQFF.

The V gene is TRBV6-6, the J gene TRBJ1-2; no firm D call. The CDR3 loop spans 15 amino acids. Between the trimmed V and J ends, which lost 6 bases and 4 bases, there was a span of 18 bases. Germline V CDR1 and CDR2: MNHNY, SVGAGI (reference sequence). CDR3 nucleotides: TGTGCCAGCAGACCCCTACCCACCCTTGGCTATGGCTACACCTTC. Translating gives CASRPLPTLGYGYTF.

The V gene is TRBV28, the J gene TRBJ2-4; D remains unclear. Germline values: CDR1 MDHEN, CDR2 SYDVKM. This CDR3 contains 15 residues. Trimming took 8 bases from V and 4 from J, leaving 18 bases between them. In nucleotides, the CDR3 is TGTGCCAGCCACGCGAGCGAGAACCTTAAAAACATTCAGTACTTC. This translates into CASHASENLKNIQYF.

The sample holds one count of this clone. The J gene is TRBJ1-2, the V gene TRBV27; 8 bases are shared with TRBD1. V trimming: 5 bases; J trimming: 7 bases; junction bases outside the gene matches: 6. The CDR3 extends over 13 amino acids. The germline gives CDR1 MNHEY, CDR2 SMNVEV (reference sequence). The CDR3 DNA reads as TGTGCCAGCAGTAGGACAGGGTTGAGTGGCTACACCTTC. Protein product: CASSRTGLSGYTF.

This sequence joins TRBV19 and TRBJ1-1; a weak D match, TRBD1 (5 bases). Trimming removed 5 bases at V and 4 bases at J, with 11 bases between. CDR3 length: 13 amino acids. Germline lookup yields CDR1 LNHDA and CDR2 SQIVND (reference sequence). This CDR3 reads CASSFSGGTEAFF. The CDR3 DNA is TGTGCCAGTAGTTTCTCGGGGGGCACTGAAGCTTTCTTT.

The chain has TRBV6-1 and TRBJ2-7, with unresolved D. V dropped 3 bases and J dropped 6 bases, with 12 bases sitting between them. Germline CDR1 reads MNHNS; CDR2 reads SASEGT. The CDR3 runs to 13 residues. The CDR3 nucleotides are TGTGCCAGCAGTGACGCCTCCTCAGGCGAGCAGTACTTC. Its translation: CASSDASSGEQYF.

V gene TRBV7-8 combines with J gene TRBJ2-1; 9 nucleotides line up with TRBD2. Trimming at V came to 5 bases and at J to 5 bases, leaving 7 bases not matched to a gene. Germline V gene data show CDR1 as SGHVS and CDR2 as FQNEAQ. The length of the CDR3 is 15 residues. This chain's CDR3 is CASSPGSGRHNEQFF. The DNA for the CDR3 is TGTGCCAGCAGCCCAGGTAGCGGGAGACACAATGAGCAGTTCTTC.

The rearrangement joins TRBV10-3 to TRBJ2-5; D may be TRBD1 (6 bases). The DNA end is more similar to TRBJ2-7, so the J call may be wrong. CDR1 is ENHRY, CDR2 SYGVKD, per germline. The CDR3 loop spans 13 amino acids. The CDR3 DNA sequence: TGTGCCATCAGTGACATGGGGGCCCACGAGCAGTACTTC. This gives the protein CAISDMGAHEQYF.

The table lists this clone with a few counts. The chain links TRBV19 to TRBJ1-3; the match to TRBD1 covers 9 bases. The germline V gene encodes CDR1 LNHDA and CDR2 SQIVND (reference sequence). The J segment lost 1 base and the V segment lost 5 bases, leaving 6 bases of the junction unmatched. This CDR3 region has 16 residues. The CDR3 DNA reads TGTGCCAGTAGTCCGATGACAGGGGGTTCTGGAAACACCATATATTTT. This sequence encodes CASSPMTGGSGNTIYF.

The CDR3 region is CASSRWGAERTGELFF. DNA for the CDR3: TGTGCCAGCAGTAGATGGGGCGCTGAGAGAACCGGGGAGCTGTTTTTT. The rearrangement joins TRBV2 to TRBJ2-2; maybe TRBD1 (5 bases). The CDR3 runs 16 residues. Deletions cut 5 bases from V and 5 bases from J, with 18 bases between. Germline CDR1 and CDR2: SNHLY and FYNNEI.

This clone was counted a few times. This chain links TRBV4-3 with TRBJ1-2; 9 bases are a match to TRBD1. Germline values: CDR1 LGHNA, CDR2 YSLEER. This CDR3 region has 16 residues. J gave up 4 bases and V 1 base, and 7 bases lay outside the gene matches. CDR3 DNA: TGCGCCAGCAGCCAAGCCCCGGGACAGGGAGGCTATGGCTACACCTTC. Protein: CASSQAPGQGGYGYTF.

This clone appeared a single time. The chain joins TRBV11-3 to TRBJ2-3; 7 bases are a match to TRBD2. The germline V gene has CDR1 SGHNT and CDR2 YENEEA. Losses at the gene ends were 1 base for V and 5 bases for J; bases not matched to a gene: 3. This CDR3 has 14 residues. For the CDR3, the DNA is TGTGCCAGCAGCTTAGGGTTAGCGGGAGATACGCAGTATTTT. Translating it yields CASSLGLAGDTQYF.

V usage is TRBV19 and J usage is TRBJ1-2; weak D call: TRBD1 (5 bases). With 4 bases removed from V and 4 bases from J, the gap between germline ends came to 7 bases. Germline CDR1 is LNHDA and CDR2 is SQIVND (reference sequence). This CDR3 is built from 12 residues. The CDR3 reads CASSTDSYGYTF. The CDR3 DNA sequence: TGTGCCAGTAGTACTGACAGCTATGGCTACACCTTC.

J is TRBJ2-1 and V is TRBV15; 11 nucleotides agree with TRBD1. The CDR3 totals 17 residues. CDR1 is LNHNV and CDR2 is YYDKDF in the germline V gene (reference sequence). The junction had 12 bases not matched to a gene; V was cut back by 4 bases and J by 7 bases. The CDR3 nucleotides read TGTGCCACCAGCAACCCGCAACGGACAGGGGGCATTAATGAGCAGTTCTTC. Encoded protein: CATSNPQRTGGINEQFF.

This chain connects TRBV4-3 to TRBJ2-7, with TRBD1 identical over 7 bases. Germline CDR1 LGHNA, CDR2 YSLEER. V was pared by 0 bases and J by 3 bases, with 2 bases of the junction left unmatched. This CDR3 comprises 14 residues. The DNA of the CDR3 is TGCGCCAGCAGCCAAGATTGGGACAGCTACGAGCAGTACTTC. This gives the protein CASSQDWDSYEQYF.